A single sample gave rise to the 17 T cell receptor beta chains below, sequenced in a study of control samples from healthy donors and cancer patients. Method: immunoSEQ multiplex PCR; TCRdb's copy keeps in-frame clones and lacks some. Of tens of thousands of clones detected, 70% to 85% appear once; the ten largest clones hold roughly 40%. The specimen sequenced was PBMCs. The receptors here all came from a man aged 65 to 79 with lung cancer.

V usage is TRBV11-2 and J usage is TRBJ2-7, with 8 bases that match TRBD1. In germline, CDR1 is SGHAT, CDR2 FQNNGV. The CDR3 runs 14 residues. V shed 8 bases and J 4 bases; nucleotides not matched to a gene: 10. CDR3 protein: CASRPGQAQYEQYF. DNA of the CDR3: TGTGCCAGCCGACCGGGACAGGCACAATACGAGCAGTACTTC.

The chain combines TRBV7-9 with TRBJ1-1; D call uncertain. The CDR3 contains 13 residues. Germline V lookup: CDR1 SEHNR, CDR2 FQNEAQ (reference sequence). Trimming took 4 bases from V and 1 from J, leaving 7 bases between them. CDR3 region: CASSSRGNTEAFF. CDR3 bases: TGTGCCAGCAGCTCCCGTGGGAACACTGAAGCTTTCTTT.

The rearrangement uses TRBV7-9 and TRBJ1-2; unclear D gene. This CDR3 region has 13 residues. The germline V gene encodes CDR1 SEHNR and CDR2 FQNEAQ (reference sequence). The V gene lost 2 bases and the J gene lost 6 bases, with 10 bases spanning the gap. The CDR3 bases are TGTGCCAGCAGCTTAAGCAGGAATGATGGCTACACCTTC. Protein: CASSLSRNDGYTF.

This clone appeared once. The V and J genes are TRBV9 and TRBJ1-1; no clear D. The CDR3 is 15 amino acids. The germline gives CDR1 SGDLS, CDR2 YYNGEE. V was clipped by 0 bases and J by 1 base, with 10 bases between them. In DNA form, the CDR3 reads TGTGCCAGCAGCGTAGGGTCCCCCAAGAACACTGAAGCTTTCTTT. Encoded protein: CASSVGSPKNTEAFF.

This clone was found once. This chain joins TRBV18 and TRBJ2-7; D is unclear. Germline V gene sequence: CDR1 KGHSH, CDR2 LQKENI. This CDR3 has 13 residues. V lost 0 bases to trimming and J lost 4 bases, with 7 bases between them. CDR3 bases: TGTGCCAGCTCACCACCCGACACGTACGAGCAGTACTTC. Translating it yields CASSPPDTYEQYF.

The genes are TRBV28 and TRBJ2-5; no clear D. The CDR3 is made up of 11 amino acids. Per the germline V gene, CDR1 is MDHEN and CDR2 is SYDVKM. V gave up 7 bases and J gave up 2 bases, with 5 bases separating them. The CDR3 spells CASTGQETQYF. The CDR3 DNA sequence: TGTGCCAGCACCGGACAAGAGACCCAGTACTTC.

The chain carries TRBV5-1 and TRBJ2-3; TRBD1 aligns across 9 bases. This CDR3 spans 17 amino acids. Germline lookup yields CDR1 SGHRS and CDR2 YFSETQ. The ends lost 1 base at V and 2 bases at J; junction bases unmatched: 8. CDR3 nucleotides: TGCGCCAGCAGCTTGTCGGGGACAGGGAGTCCCACAGATACGCAGTATTTT. This codes for CASSLSGTGSPTDTQYF.

This clone was detected a few times. The rearrangement joins TRBV27 to TRBJ2-1; 9 bases are shared with TRBD2. With V trimmed by 8 bases and J by 6 bases, 20 bases remained unmatched. In germline, CDR1 is MNHEY, CDR2 SMNVEV (reference sequence). The CDR3 is 18 residues long. CDR3 loop: CASQTLSRASGVLNEQFF. In DNA form, the CDR3 reads TGTGCCAGCCAAACCCTCTCCCGGGCTAGCGGGGTCCTCAATGAGCAGTTCTTC.

The rearrangement links TRBV3-1 (or the pseudogene TRBV3-2) to TRBJ1-2; 7 nucleotides line up with TRBD1. The CDR3 covers 13 residues. Germline assignment: CDR1 LGHDT and CDR2 YNNKEL (reference sequence). Trimming at V came to 4 bases and at J to 8 bases, leaving 7 bases not matched to a gene. CDR3: CASSPQTGKGYTF. The DNA of the CDR3 is TGTGCCAGCAGCCCCCAGACAGGGAAGGGCTACACCTTC.

This chain connects TRBV27 to TRBJ2-7; D unclear. The CDR3 sequence is 15 residues long. V shed 7 bases and J shed 3 bases, with 19 bases lying between them. CDR1 and CDR2 (germline): MNHEY, SMNVEV (reference sequence). The CDR3 DNA is TGTGCCAGCACCCTAGGCCCCAAGCGCTACTACGAGCAGTACTTC. Its translation is CASTLGPKRYYEQYF.

The CDR3 reads CASSNKQGVEETQYF. The DNA for the CDR3 is TGTGCCAGCAGCAATAAACAGGGGGTTGAAGAGACCCAGTACTTC. J is TRBJ2-5 and V is TRBV14; the match to TRBD1 covers 8 bases. Germline-derived CDR1 and CDR2 are SGHDN and FVKESK. Losses at the gene ends were 5 bases for V and 3 bases for J; bases not matched to a gene: 8. The CDR3 consists of 15 residues.

The chain couples TRBV5-1 to TRBJ1-1; 9 bases agree with TRBD1. This CDR3 has 14 residues. Germline CDR1 SGHRS, CDR2 YFSETQ. Trimming at V came to 2 bases and at J to 5 bases, leaving 4 bases not matched to a gene. The CDR3 is CASSFDRGITEAFF. The CDR3 nucleotides read TGCGCCAGCAGCTTCGACAGGGGGATTACTGAAGCTTTCTTT. Full variable domain (remainder filled in from reference TRBV5-1 and TRBJ1-1): KAGVTQTPRYLIKTRGQQVTLSCSPISGHRSVSWYQQTPGQGLQFLFEYFSETQRNKGNFPGRFSGRQFSNSRSEMNVSTLELGDSALYLCASSFDRGITEAFFGQGTRLTVV.

The chain couples TRBV3-1 (or the pseudogene TRBV3-2) to TRBJ2-3; TRBD2 matches at 8 bases. J gave up 2 bases and V 4 bases, and 11 bases lay outside the gene matches. This CDR3 spans 17 amino acids. Germline V gene sequence: CDR1 LGHDT, CDR2 YNNKEL (reference sequence). In nucleotides, the CDR3 is TGTGCCAGCAGCCGCCGTCTCCGGGGGGGGAACACAGATACGCAGTATTTT. Residues: CASSRRLRGGNTDTQYF.

This clone has a handful of counts. The genes are TRBV12-5 and TRBJ1-1, with D uncertain. Germline CDR1 LGHNT, CDR2 FRNRAP. V gave up 3 bases and J gave up 0 bases, with 11 bases separating them. The CDR3 covers 15 residues. The CDR3 nucleotides are TGTGCTAGTGGTTTCCACAGAGTCATGAACACTGAAGCTTTCTTT. It codes for CASGFHRVMNTEAFF.

This clone was seen more than once but under ten times. The rearrangement uses TRBV5-1 and TRBJ2-6, with unresolved D. The CDR3 sequence is 16 residues long. Germline V gene lookup returns CDR1 SGHRS and CDR2 YFSETQ. V dropped 0 bases and J dropped 0 bases, with 7 bases sitting between them. The DNA for the CDR3 is TGCGCCAGCAGCTTGGCCGTAGGCTCTGGGGCCAACGTCCTGACTTTC. This codes for CASSLAVGSGANVLTF. The full variable domain, with the rest looked up from reference TRBV5-1 and TRBJ2-6, is KAGVTQTPRYLIKTRGQQVTLSCSPISGHRSVSWYQQTPGQGLQFLFEYFSETQRNKGNFPGRFSGRQFSNSRSEMNVSTLELGDSALYLCASSLAVGSGANVLTFGAGSRLTVL.

The chain is built from TRBV2 and TRBJ2-7, with 9 bases fitting TRBD2. The V and J ends lost 6 bases and 4 bases, in that order; junction bases with no gene match: 7. This CDR3 contains 14 residues. Germline V gene data show CDR1 as SNHLY and CDR2 as FYNNEI. The CDR3 DNA reads as TGTGCCAGCAGCCCGGGACTAGCTTTATACGAGCAGTACTTC. Amino acid sequence: CASSPGLALYEQYF.

The chain employs TRBV3-1 (or the pseudogene TRBV3-2) and TRBJ1-1, with a tentative D call TRBD1 (6 bases). CDR1 LGHDT and CDR2 YNNKEL come from the germline V gene (reference sequence). Between the trimmed V and J ends, which lost 0 bases and 7 bases, there was a span of 24 bases. The CDR3 spans 18 residues. CDR3 DNA: TGTGCCAGCAGCCAAGACCCTCGGGGTCAGCCGGGGGGCGTTGAAGCTTTCTTT. This codes for CASSQDPRGQPGGVEAFF.